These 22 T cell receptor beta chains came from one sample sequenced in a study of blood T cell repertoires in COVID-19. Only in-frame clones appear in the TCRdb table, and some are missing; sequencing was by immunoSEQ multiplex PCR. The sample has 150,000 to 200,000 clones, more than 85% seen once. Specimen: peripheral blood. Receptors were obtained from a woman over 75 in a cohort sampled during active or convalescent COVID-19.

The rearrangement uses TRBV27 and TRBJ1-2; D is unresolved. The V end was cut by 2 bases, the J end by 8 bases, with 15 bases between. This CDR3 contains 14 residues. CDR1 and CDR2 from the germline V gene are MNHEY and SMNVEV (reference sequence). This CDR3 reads CASSLVRSSGGYTF. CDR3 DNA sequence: TGTGCCAGCAGTTTAGTTCGAAGCTCGGGGGGCTACACCTTC.

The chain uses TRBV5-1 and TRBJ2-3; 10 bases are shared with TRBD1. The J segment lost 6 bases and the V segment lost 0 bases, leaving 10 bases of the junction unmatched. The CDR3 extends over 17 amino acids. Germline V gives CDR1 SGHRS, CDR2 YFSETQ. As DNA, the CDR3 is TGCGCCAGCAGCTTGGAGGGACAGGGGTCCCTTCGGGATACGCAGTATTTT. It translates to CASSLEGQGSLRDTQYF.

CDR3 sequence reads: CASSGGHGSSYEQYF. CDR3 sequence (DNA): TGTGCCAGCAGCGGAGGGCACGGTAGCTCCTACGAGCAGTACTTC. The rearrangement uses TRBV7-9 and TRBJ2-7; D perhaps matches TRBD2 (6 bases). The length of the CDR3 is 15 residues. V lost 5 bases and J 0 bases, leaving 14 bases between the germline ends. The V gene's germline CDR1 is SEHNR and CDR2 FQNEAQ (reference sequence).

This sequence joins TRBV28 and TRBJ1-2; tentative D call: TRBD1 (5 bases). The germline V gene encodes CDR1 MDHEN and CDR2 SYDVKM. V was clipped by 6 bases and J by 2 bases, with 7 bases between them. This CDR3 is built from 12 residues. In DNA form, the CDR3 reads TGTGCCAGCAGGAAGGGGAACTATGGCTACACCTTC. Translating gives CASRKGNYGYTF.

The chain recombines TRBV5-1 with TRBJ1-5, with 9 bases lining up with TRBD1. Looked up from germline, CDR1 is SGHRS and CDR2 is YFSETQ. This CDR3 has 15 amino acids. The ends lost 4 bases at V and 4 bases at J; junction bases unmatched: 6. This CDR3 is CASSPGQGINQPQHF. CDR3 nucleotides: TGCGCCAGCAGCCCCGGACAGGGGATAAATCAGCCCCAGCATTTT.

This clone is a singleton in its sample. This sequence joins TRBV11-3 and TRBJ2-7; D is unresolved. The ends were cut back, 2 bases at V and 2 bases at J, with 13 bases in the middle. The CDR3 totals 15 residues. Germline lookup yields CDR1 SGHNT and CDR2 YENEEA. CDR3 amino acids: CASSLFQQIPYEQYF. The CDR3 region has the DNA TGTGCCAGCAGCTTATTTCAACAGATACCCTACGAGCAGTACTTC.

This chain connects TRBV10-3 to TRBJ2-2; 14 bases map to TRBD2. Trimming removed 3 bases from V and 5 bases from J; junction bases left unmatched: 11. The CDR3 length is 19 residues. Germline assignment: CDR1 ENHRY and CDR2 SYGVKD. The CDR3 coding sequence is TGTGCCATCAGTGACCCGGGACTAGCGGGGGCCGGGGCTACCGGGGAGCTGTTTTTT. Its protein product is CAISDPGLAGAGATGELFF.

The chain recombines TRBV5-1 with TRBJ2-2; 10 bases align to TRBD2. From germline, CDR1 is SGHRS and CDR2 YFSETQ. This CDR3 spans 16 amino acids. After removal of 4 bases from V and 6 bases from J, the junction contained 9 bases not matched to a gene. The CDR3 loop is CASSPPPSGRAGELFF. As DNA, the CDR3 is TGCGCCAGCAGCCCACCCCCTAGCGGGAGAGCCGGGGAGCTGTTTTTT.

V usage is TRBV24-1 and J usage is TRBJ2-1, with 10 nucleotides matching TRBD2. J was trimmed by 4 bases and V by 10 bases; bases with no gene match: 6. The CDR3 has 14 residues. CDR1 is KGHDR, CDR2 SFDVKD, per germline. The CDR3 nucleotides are TGTGCCACTCGAGCGGGAGGGCCGTACAATGAGCAGTTCTTC. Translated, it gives CATRAGGPYNEQFF.

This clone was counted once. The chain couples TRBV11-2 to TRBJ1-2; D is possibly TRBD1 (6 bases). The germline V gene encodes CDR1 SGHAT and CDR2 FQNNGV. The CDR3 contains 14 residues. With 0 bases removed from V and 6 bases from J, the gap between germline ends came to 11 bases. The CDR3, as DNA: TGTGCCAGCAGCTTAGAAGGGGGATTTAATGGCTACACCTTC. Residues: CASSLEGGFNGYTF.

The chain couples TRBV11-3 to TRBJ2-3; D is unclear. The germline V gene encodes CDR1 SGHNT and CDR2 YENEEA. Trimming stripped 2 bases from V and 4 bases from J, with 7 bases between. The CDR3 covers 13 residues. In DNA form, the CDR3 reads TGTGCCAGCAGCTTACTTTCTGCAGATACGCAGTATTTT. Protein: CASSLLSADTQYF.

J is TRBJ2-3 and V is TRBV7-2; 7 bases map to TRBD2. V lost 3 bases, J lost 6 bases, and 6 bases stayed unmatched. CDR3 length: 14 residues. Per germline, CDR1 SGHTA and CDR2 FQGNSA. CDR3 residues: CASSFLRTRDTQYF. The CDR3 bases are TGTGCCAGCAGCTTTCTACGGACTAGGGATACGCAGTATTTT.

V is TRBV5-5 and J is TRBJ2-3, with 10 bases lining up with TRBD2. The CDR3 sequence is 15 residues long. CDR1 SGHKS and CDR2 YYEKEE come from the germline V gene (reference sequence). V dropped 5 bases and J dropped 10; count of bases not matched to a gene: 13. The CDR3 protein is CASSFGLAGVFAQYF. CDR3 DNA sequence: TGTGCCAGCAGTTTTGGGCTAGCGGGAGTATTCGCGCAGTATTTT.

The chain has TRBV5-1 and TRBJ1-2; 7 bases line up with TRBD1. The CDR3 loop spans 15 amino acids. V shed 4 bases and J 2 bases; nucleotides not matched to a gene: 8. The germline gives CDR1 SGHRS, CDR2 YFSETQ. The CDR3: CASSGSGGRNYGYTF. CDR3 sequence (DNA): TGCGCCAGCAGCGGTTCAGGGGGGCGGAACTATGGCTACACCTTC.

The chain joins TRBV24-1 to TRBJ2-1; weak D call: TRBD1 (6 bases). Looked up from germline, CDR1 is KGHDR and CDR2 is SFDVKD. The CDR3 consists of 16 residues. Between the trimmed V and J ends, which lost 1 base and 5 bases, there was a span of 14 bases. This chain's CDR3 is CATSDFGQGRNNEQFF. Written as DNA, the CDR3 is TGTGCCACCAGTGATTTTGGGCAGGGGCGAAACAATGAGCAGTTCTTC.

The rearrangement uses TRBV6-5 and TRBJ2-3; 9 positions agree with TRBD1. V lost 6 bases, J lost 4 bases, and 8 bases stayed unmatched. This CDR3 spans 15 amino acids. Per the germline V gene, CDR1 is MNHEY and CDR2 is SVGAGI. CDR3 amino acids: CASSPGQGQSDTQYF. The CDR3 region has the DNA TGTGCCAGCAGCCCGGGACAGGGACAATCAGATACGCAGTATTTT.

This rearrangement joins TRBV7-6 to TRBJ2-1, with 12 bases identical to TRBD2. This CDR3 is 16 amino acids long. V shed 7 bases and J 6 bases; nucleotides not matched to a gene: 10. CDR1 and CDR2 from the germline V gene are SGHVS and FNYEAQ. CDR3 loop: CASTIGLAGLRNEQFF. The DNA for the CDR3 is TGTGCCAGCACCATAGGACTAGCGGGGTTACGCAATGAGCAGTTCTTC.

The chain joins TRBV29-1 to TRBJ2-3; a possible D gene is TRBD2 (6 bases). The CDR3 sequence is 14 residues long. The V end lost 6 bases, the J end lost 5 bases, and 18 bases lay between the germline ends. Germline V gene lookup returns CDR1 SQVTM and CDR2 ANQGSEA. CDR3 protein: CSVLDPSGRDTQYF. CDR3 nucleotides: TGCAGCGTCTTGGACCCATCCGGGAGAGATACGCAGTATTTT.

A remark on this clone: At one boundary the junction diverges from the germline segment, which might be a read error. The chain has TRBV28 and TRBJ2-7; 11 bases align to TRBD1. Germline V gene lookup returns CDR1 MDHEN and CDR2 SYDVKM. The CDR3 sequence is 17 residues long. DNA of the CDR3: TGTGCCAGCAGTTCAGGACAGGGGGCCTTTTCCAACTACGGGCAGTACTTC. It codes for CASSSGQGAFSNYGQYF.

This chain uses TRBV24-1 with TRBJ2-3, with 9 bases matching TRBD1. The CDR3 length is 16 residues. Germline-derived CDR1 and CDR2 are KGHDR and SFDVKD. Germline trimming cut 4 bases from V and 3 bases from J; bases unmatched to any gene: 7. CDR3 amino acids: CATSEARDRATDTQYF. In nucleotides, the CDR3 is TGTGCCACCAGTGAGGCAAGGGACAGGGCGACAGATACGCAGTATTTT.

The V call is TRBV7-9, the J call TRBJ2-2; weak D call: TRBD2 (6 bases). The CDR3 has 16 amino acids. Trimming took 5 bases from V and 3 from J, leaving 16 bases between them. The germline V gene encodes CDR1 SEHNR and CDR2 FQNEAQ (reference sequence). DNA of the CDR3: TGTGCCAGCAGCCGCCCGCGGGGCGTTGACACCGGGGAGCTGTTTTTT. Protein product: CASSRPRGVDTGELFF. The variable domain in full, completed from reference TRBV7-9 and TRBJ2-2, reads DTGVSQNPRHKITKRGQNVTFRCDPISEHNRLYWYRQTLGQGPEFLTYFQNEAQLEKSRLLSDRFSAERPKGSFSTLEIQRTEQGDSAMYLCASSRPRGVDTGELFFGEGSRLTVL.

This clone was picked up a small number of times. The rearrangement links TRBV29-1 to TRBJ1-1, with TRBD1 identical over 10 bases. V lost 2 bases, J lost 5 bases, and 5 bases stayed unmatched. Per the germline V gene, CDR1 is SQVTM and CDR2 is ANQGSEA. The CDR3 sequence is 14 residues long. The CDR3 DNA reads TGCAGCGTTGAAAGGGGACAGGGGTGGACTGAAGCTTTCTTT. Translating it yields CSVERGQGWTEAFF.